This T cell receptor (beta chain) was identified during a study of CD8 T cells in ankylosing spondylitis. This clonotype has more than one count but fewer than ten. Its specificity is not known. Germline V gene sequence: CDR1 DFQATT, CDR2 SNEGSKA (reference sequence). V shed 5 bases and J shed 7 bases, with 21 bases lying between them. The CDR3 has 14 amino acids. Study-wide results and limits: Disease-linked clones were reportedly significantly enriched in matched ankylosing spondylitis synovial fluid. CD8+ by phenotype, disease-linked clones were relatively rare in peripheral blood. A motif of under ten highly homologous TCR beta variants was seen as apparently characteristic of ankylosing spondylitis blood.

By quantitative 5'-RACE with molecular barcodes, the TCR beta libraries were made. TCRdb re-analysed the 5' RACE reads in MiXCR, keeping a single row per CDR3 protein. Seen here are fewer than 250,000 distinct CDR3 sequences, under 12% observed once, and the top ten hold about 3%. Sequenced: blood, either unsorted or a sorted T cell fraction (not recorded which). The sequence came from a male donor with ankylosing spondylitis or in good health (not recorded which). J is TRBJ2-7 and V is TRBV20-1; tentative D call: TRBD2 (6 bases). The CDR3 DNA reads TGCAGTGCTCCAAAACGGGACTTCGCCCAGGAGCAGTACTTC. This codes for CSAPKRDFAQEQYF.